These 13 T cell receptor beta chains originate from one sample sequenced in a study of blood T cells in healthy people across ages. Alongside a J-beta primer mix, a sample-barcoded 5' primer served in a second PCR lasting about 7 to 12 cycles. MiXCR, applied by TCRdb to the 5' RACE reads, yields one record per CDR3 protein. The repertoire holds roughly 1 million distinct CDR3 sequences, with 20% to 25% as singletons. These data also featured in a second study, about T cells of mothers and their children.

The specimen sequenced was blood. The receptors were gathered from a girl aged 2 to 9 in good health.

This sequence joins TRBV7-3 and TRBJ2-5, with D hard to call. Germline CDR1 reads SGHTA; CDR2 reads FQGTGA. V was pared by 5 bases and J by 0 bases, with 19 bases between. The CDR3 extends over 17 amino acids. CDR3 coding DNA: TGTGCCAGCAGCCTCGCCCGGTTAACAACGGACCAAGAGACCCAGTACTTC. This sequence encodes CASSLARLTTDQETQYF.

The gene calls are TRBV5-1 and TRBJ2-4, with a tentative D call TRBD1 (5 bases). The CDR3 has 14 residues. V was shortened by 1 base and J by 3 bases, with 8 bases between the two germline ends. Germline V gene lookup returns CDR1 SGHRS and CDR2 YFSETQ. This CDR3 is CASSLQGDKNIQYF. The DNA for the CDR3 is TGCGCCAGCAGCTTGCAGGGCGACAAAAACATTCAGTACTTC. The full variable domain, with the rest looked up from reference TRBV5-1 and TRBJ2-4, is KAGVTQTPRYLIKTRGQQVTLSCSPISGHRSVSWYQQTPGQGLQFLFEYFSETQRNKGNFPGRFSGRQFSNSRSEMNVSTLELGDSALYLCASSLQGDKNIQYFGAGTRLSVL.

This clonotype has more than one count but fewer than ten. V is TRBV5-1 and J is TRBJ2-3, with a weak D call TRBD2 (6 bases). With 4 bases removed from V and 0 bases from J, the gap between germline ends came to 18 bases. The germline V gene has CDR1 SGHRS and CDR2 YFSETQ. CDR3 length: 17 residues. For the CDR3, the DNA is TGCGCCAGCAGCCTCCACAATAGCGGTACTAGCACAGATACGCAGTATTTT. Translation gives CASSLHNSGTSTDTQYF.

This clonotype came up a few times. CDR3 protein: CASSQDSGTGYLLSEAFF. CDR3 nucleotide sequence: TGCGCCAGCAGCCAAGATAGCGGGACAGGTTACCTCCTAAGTGAAGCTTTCTTT. The chain is built from TRBV4-3 and TRBJ1-1, with 8 bases aligning to TRBD1. Germline V gene lookup returns CDR1 LGHNA and CDR2 YSLEER. The length of the CDR3 is 18 residues. Trimming took 0 bases from V and 7 from J; bases not matched to a gene: 16.

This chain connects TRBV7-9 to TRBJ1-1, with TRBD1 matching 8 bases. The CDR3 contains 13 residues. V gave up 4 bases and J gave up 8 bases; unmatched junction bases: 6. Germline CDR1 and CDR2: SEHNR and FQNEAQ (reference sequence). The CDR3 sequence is CASSSRQGIEAFF. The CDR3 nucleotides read TGTGCCAGCAGCTCCAGACAGGGGATAGAAGCTTTCTTT. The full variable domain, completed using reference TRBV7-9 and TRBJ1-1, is DTGVSQNPRHKITKRGQNVTFRCDPISEHNRLYWYRQTLGQGPEFLTYFQNEAQLEKSRLLSDRFSAERPKGSFSTLEIQRTEQGDSAMYLCASSSRQGIEAFFGQGTRLTVV.

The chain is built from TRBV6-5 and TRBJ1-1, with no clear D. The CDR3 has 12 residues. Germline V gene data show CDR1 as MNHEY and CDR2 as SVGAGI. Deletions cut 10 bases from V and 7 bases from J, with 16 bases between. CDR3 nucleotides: TGTGCCACCGCGTCCTCGTCCCGTGAAGCTTTCTTT. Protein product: CATASSSREAFF.

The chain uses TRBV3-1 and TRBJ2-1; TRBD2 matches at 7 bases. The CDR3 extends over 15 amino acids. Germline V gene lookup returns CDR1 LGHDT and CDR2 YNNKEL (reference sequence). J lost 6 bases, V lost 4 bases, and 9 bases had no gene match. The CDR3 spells CASSLRTSSTNEQFF. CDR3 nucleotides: TGTGCCAGCAGCCTCAGGACTAGTTCTACCAATGAGCAGTTCTTC.

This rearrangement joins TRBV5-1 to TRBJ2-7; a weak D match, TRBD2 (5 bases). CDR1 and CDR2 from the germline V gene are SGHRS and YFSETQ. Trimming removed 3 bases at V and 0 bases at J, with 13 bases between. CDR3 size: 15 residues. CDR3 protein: CASSSGELASYEQYF. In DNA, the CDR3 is TGCGCCAGCAGCTCCGGGGAGTTGGCCTCCTACGAGCAGTACTTC.

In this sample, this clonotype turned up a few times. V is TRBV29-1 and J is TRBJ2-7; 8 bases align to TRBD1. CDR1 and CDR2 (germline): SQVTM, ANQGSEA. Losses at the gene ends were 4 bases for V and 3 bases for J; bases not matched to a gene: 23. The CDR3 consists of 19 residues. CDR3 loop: CSVAGGTGGASHLFYEQYF. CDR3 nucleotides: TGCAGCGTTGCAGGAGGCACAGGGGGAGCCAGCCACCTATTCTACGAGCAGTACTTC.

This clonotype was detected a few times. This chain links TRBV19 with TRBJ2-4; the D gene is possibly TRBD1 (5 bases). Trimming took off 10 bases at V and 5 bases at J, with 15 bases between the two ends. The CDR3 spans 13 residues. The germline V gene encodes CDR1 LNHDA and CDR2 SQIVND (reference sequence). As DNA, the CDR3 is TGTGCCACTGCAGGGCAGGGCCAAAACATTCAGTACTTC. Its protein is CATAGQGQNIQYF.

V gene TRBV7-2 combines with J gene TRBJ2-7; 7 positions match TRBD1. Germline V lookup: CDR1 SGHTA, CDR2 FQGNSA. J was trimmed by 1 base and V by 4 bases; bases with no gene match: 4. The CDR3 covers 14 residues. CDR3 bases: TGTGCCAGCAGCTCGACGACAGGGTCCTACGAGCAGTACTTC. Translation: CASSSTTGSYEQYF.

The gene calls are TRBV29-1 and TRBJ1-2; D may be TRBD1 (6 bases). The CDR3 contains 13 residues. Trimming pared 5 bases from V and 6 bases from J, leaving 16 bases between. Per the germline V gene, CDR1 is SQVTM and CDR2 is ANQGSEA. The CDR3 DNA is TGCAGCGTTCGTTTCTCAACAGGGAATGGCTACACCTTC. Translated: CSVRFSTGNGYTF.

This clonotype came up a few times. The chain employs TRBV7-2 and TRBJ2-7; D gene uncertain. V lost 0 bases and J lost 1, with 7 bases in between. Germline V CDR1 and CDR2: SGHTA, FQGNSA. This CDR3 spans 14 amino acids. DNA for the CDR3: TGTGCCAGCAGCTTAGCGTATCCATCCTACGAGCAGTACTTC. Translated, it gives CASSLAYPSYEQYF.